The TCR beta chain described here comes from a study of post-analysis software for immune sequencing data (dated by TCRdb to about 2015). Turning to the overall study: Relapsing-remitting, secondary progressive and progressive-relapsing multiple sclerosis were recorded as disease courses, and subtype annotation was lacking for some patients. Patient repertoires were compared against around twelve previously published healthy control repertoires from donors aged roughly 6 to 28 years. A subset of samples was prepared in parallel using single-end sample barcoding, then pooled and co-amplified after Illumina adapter ligation. Here is what the overall study found, with its caveats: Roughly 5 TRBV segments, including TRBV5-6, TRBV5-1 and TRBV20-1, were significantly more frequent in patients than controls. Normalized Chao1 diversity was significantly lower in multiple sclerosis patients than controls, suggesting substantial peripheral T-cell clonal expansion. When samples were clustered directly using the F measure, samples prepared in the same batch co-clustered strongly, which prompted a batch-effect correction. The multiple sclerosis patient group was slightly younger than the control group.

The method was PCR. The sequencing machine was an Illumina HiSeq 2500. To reduce PCR and sequencing biases, unique molecular identifiers were incorporated into the TCR beta cDNA libraries. Approximately 500,000 cDNA molecules were obtained for every 1 to 10 million input T cells, so each molecule roughly corresponded to one T cell. The same protocol used for the earlier healthy control dataset was applied to prepare and sequence the patient libraries. Within a given batch, samples were prepared together, multiplexed and sequenced on the same HiSeq lane. On the study's bioinformatics: MIGEC was used to process the raw barcoded reads, and molecular identifier groups with only a single read were discarded before consensus assembly and CDR3 extraction. Clonotype tables were post-analysed with VDJtools, and diversity was normalized by down-sampling all datasets to the smallest sample size. To correct batch-related cross-sample contamination, repertoire overlap clustering matched CDR3 amino acid sequences but not nucleotide sequences. TCRdb reworked the public reads: Q25 trimming with fastp, MiXCR clone assembly, productive beta chains retained. Records with the same CDR3 protein are collapsed into one entry carrying the most frequent genes and DNA. None of the V and J calls come from the authors' own analysis; TCRdb made them. Recorded for this sample are roughly 400,000 distinct CDR3 sequences; over 30% of them occurred a single time. The ten largest make up 6.5% to 8% of the sample.

To demonstrate the VDJtools post-analysis software, the study profiled TCR beta repertoires from the peripheral blood of 13 young patients with multiple sclerosis. The multiple sclerosis patients were children and adolescents between roughly 6 and 17 years of age. The CDR3 numbers 17 residues from cysteine through phenylalanine. Here the CDR3 DNA is all that survives: 51 bases in frame from base 1. The germline V and J ends show losses of 0 bases and 0 bases respectively, and no gene match explains 6 bases of the junction. Looking up the germline V gene (reference sequence) yields CDR1 DFQATT and CDR2 SNEGSKA. Comments on this clonotype: The target of this receptor is not known. Within one base of it there is no much larger clone, and no base qualities were kept.

The chain couples TRBV20-1 to TRBJ2-1; TRBD2 lines up with 9 middle nucleotides. This receptor was identified in a girl aged 2-10 years with multiple sclerosis. Sequencing was done on a sample of blood. The encoded CDR3 is CSARDASGATSYNEQFF. The nucleotide sequence reads TGCAGTGCTAGAGATGCTAGCGGGGCCACCTCCTACAATGAGCAGTTCTTC.